This T cell receptor (beta chain) was found in a study of T cells in Graves' hyperthyroidism and ophthalmopathy (dated by TCRdb to between 2018 and 2021). Looking at the study overall: A discovery cohort of approximately 100 patients, approximately 45 with Graves' ophthalmopathy and approximately 60 with stable Graves' hyperthyroidism, was used to find distinguishing TCR V-J signatures. TCR Vbeta CDR3 sequencing of approximately 140 peripheral blood samples (over 40 ophthalmopathy, about 80 hyperthyroidism and roughly 17 progressor patients) is reported in the paper. Once sampling was done, hyperthyroidism patients were given methimazole at a starting dose of 30 mg daily, whereas ophthalmopathy patients were given high-dose intravenous methylprednisolone. Prospective prediction of ophthalmopathy was tested in an independent validation cohort of fewer than 20 hyperthyroidism patients and 17 patients who later progressed to ophthalmopathy. The 75 to 100 discovery patients were randomly divided into training and test sets at a 7:3 ratio. Thyroid tissue and blood T-cell repertoires from six Graves' hyperthyroidism patients were also compared in the study.

A patient counted as having stable Graves' hyperthyroidism if no progression to ophthalmopathy occurred over 18 months of follow-up. The hyperthyroidism patients were between 18 and 65 years old and newly diagnosed, with a disease duration of less than 2 months. Patients with uncontrolled infections, other autoimmune diseases, pregnancy or lactation were excluded. Diagnoses were based on clinical symptoms, serum thyroxine and TRAb, thyroid ultrasound and orbital computed tomography. Total RNA was extracted using Trizol reagent, and RNA quality was assessed on an Agilent 2100 Bioanalyzer. From cysteine to phenylalanine, the CDR3 is 12 amino acids long. Only CDR3 DNA is held: 36 bases, read in frame from base 1. As encoded in the germline V gene (reference sequence), CDR1 is PRHDT while CDR2 is FYEKMQ. Overall results and qualifications from the work: In validation, the model predicted progression to ophthalmopathy a median of approximately 6.6 months before onset, with 70% to 71% sensitivity and 72.22% specificity. In cross-validation, a model built on a 13 V-J signature told ophthalmopathy apart from stable hyperthyroidism with under 90% sensitivity and roughly 82% specificity, and in testing the same model reached 80%/75%. No statistical method was used to fix the sample size in advance, and group allocation was not hidden from the investigators. Blood samples also contained most of the expanded thyroid clonotypes (frequency above 0.001), which suggests that blood repertoires may reflect thyroid immune responses.

The TCR beta CDR3 regions were amplified from RNA transcripts. For the first round of RT-PCR on the TCR CDR3, the HTBI primer set was used together with the Qiagen OneStep RT-PCR kit. Libraries were constructed in a second round of multiplex PCR, after which size selection and purification were carried out. Sequencing of the libraries was done on an Illumina HiSeq2000 using paired-end 100 bp reads. The published analysis was carried out like this. Raw data were processed with SOAPnuke, discarding reads with adapters, uncalled bases, mean Phred below 15, or no exact constant-primer or identifier match. High-quality paired reads were merged using COPE v1.2.5, and each unique nucleotide sequence was defined as a clonotype. Clonotypes were aligned to IMGT TRBV, TRBD and TRBJ reference segments using MiTCR v1.1. The analysis included only V-J combinations with a frequency above 0.0001, which together covered 99% to 99.2% of the repertoires. The TCS score was defined as F50 (clonal expansion) divided by E x V (chaos), with BLOSUM62-based TCRdist calculated between CDR3 peptides within each V-J. Welch's t-statistics and random forest reduced around 520 V-J features to 10 to 15, which were used in a naive Bayes classifier (R e1071). Thyroid-blood repertoire similarity was quantified with the Morisita-Horn index. TCRdb reworked the public reads: Q25 trimming with fastp, MiXCR clone assembly, productive beta chains retained. Records with the same CDR3 protein are collapsed into one entry carrying the most frequent genes and DNA. The V and J calls were determined by TCRdb, not by the authors. For this sample there are roughly 570,000 distinct CDR3 sequences; roughly 46% appear just once. Together, the top ten hold around 7.7% of the sample.

About this clonotype itself: This clone's antigen is unknown. A much more abundant neighbour one base away suggests this may be a read error.

In this chain, TRBV13 is recombined with TRBJ1-1; no D gene is confidently identified. The sequence came from a woman under 30 with Graves' hyperthyroidism. The sample comprised peripheral blood or thyroid tissue (not recorded which). CDR3 region: CASSLEISKAYF. In nucleotides, the sequence is TGTGCCAGCAGCTTAGAGATTTCAAAAGCTTACTTT.